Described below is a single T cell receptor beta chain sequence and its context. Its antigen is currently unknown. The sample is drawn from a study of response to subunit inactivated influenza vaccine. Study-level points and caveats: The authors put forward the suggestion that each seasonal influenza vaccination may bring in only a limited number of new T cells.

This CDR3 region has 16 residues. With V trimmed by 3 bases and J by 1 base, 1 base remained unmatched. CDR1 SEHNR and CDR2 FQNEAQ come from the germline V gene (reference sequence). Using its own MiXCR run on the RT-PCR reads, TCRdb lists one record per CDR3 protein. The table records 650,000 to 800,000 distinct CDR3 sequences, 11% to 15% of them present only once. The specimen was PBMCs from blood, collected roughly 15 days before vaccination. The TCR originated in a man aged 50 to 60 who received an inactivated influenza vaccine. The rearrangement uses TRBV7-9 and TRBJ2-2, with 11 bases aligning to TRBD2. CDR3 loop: CASSLTSGMNTGELFF. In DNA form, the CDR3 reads TGTGCCAGCAGCTTGACTAGCGGGATGAACACCGGGGAGCTGTTTTTT.